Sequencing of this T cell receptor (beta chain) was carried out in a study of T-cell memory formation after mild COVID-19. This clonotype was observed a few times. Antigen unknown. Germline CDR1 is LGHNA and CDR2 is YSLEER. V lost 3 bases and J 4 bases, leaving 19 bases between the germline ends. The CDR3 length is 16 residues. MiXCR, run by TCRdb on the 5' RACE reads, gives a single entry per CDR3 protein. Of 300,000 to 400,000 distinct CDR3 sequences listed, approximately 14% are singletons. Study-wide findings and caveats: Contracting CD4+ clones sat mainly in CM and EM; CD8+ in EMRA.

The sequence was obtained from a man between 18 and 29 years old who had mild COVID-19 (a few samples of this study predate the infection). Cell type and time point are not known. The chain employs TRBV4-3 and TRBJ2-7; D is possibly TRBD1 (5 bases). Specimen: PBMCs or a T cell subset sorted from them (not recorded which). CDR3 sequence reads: CASSQKQVTNIYEQYF. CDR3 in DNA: TGCGCCAGCAGCCAGAAACAGGTTACTAATATTTACGAGCAGTACTTC.